This TCR beta chain was sequenced during a study of CD8+CD57+ T cells in acquired aplastic anemia. Study-level background: An average of about 3.4 ug of DNA was obtained from sorted CD4+ and CD8+ cells. An average of approximately 11 million reads for CD4+ cells was obtained from healthy donors.

Only one count was recorded for this clonotype. The antigen is not known. A much larger clone sits a single nucleotide away, making a read error possible. Germline loops: CDR1 SGHVS, CDR2 FQNEAQ. This CDR3 region has 16 residues. Notes on the study in general: Found in both controls and patients were almost 30 CD8+ CDR3 sequences. CD8+ Simpson's diversity in patients was not significantly different from that in controls.

The TCR beta profiling, which covered VDJ combination and CDR3 sequence, was carried out using genomic DNA as the template. TCRdb called the reads again in MiXCR, with one record for every CDR3 protein. The sample yields about 210,000 distinct CDR3 sequences, roughly 35% seen once. The V gene is TRBV7-8, the J gene TRBJ2-5, with 12 bases that match TRBD2. The TCR was taken from a human donor in good health, serving as a control. Sequenced sample: sorted CD4+, CD8+, or CD8+CD57+ T cells (not recorded which) from PBMCs. The CDR3 reads CASSPGLAGWSGTQYF. The DNA of the CDR3 is TGCGCCAGCAGCCCGGGACTAGCGGGTTGGTCAGGGACCCAGTACTTC.